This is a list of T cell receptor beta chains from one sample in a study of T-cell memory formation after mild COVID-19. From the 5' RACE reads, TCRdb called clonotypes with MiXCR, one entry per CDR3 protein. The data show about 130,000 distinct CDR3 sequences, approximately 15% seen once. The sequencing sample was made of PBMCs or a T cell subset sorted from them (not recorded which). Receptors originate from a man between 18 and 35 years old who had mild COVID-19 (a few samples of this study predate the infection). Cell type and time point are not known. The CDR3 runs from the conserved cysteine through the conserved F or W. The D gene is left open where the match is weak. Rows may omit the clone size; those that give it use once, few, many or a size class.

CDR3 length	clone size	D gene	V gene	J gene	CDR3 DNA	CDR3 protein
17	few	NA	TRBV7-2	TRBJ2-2	TGTGCCAGCAGCCCCCGACAGCCGGGACGTCTAACCGGGGAGCTGTTTTTT	CASSPRQPGRLTGELFF
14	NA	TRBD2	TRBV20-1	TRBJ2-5	TGCAGTGCTCCGGATAGCGGGGGGCCGGGGACCCAGTACTTC	CSAPDSGGPGTQYF
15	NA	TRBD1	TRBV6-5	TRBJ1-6	TGTGCCAGCAGTACGGACAGGTGGGGAGGTTCACCCCTCCACTTT	CASSTDRWGGSPLHF
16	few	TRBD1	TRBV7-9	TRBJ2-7	TGTGCCAGCAGCCTGGGACAGGGGATAAGCTCCTACGAGCAGTACTTC	CASSLGQGISSYEQYF
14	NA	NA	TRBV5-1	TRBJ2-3	TGCGCCAGCAGCCACTCGGGGGGCACAGATACGCAGTATTTT	CASSHSGGTDTQYF
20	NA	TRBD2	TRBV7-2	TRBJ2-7	TGTGCCAGCAGCCCGAGGGACCGAGGGACTAGCGGGGCCTCCTCCTACGAGCAGTACTTC	CASSPRDRGTSGASSYEQYF
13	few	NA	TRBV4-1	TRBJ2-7	TGCGCCAGCAGCCATGCACAAACCTACGAGCAGTACTTC	CASSHAQTYEQYF
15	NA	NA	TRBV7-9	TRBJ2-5	TGTGCCAGCAGTCGAAGCAGGGGATTCAGAGAGACCCAGTACTTC	CASSRSRGFRETQYF
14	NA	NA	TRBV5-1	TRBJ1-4	TGCGCCAGCAGCTTGGATACAACTAATGAAAAACTGTTTTTT	CASSLDTTNEKLFF
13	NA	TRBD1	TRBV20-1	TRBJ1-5	TGCAGTGCTAGTGCCACAGGGGTCCAGCCCCAGCATTTT	CSASATGVQPQHF
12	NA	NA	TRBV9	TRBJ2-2	TGTGCCAGCAGTCCCCATGCCGGGGAGCTGTTTTTT	CASSPHAGELFF
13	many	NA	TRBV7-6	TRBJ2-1	TGTGCCAGCAGCTTAGCGATGGGGACTGAGCAGTTCTTC	CASSLAMGTEQFF
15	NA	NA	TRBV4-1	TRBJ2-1	TGCGCCAGCAGCCAAGCAGGGGCCTCCTACAATGAGCAGTTCTTC	CASSQAGASYNEQFF
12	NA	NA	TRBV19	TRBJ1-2	TGTGCCAGCAAGTGGTCAATCGGGGGCTACACCTTC	CASKWSIGGYTF
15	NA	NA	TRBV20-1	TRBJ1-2	TGCAGTGCTAGTTTACACCCCAGCGCCAACTATGGCTACACCTTC	CSASLHPSANYGYTF
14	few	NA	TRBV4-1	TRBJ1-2	TGCGCCAGCAGCCAAGGTGGGGGCCATGGGGGCTACACCTTC	CASSQGGGHGGYTF
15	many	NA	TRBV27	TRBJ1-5	TGTGCCAGCAGTTTACGGGGGGGTGGCAATCAGCCCCAGCATTTT	CASSLRGGGNQPQHF
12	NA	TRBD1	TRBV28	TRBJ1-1	TGTGCCAGCAGAACAGGGGTCCCAGGAGCTTTCTTT	CASRTGVPGAFF
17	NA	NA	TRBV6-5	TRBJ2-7	TGTGCCAGCAGTTACTCGGCCGGACCAGTAACCACCTACGAGCAGTACTTC	CASSYSAGPVTTYEQYF
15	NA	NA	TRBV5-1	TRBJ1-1	TGCGCCAGCAGCTTGGGGGCAGGGCCGAACACTGAAGCTTTCTTT	CASSLGAGPNTEAFF
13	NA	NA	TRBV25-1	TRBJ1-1	TGTGCCAGCAGTGGCCACCTGGACAGTCGAGCTTTCTTT	CASSGHLDSRAFF
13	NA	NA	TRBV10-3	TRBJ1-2	TGTGCCATCAGTGAGGCACTCACCTATGGCTACACCTTC	CAISEALTYGYTF
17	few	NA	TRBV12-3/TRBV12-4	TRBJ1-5	TGTGCCAGCAGCCAGCCGCAGCCGAGTATGAGCAATCAGCCCCAGCATTTT	CASSQPQPSMSNQPQHF
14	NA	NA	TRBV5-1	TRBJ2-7	TGCGCCAGCAGCCGTCTGGACAGTGCCTACGAGCAGTACTTC	CASSRLDSAYEQYF
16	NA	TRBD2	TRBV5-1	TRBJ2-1	TGCGCCAGCAGCCGGACTAGCGGGGGGGTCGGTAATGAGCAGTTCTTC	CASSRTSGGVGNEQFF
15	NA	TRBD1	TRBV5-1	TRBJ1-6	TGCGCCAGCAGCCAATCGGGACAGGGTCTTTCACCCCTCCACTTT	CASSQSGQGLSPLHF
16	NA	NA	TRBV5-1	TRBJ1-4	TGCGCCAGCAGCTTGATGCCAGGAACAACTGATGAAAAACTGTTTTTT	CASSLMPGTTDEKLFF
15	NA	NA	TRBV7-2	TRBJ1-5	TGTGCCAGCAGCTCCTTAGTTGCGGCGCATCAGCCCCAGCATTTT	CASSSLVAAHQPQHF
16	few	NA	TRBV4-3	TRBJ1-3	TGCGCCAGCAGCCAAGACTCAGGGGCCTCTGGAAACACCATATATTTT	CASSQDSGASGNTIYF
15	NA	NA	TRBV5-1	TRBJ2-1	TGCGCCAGCAGCTTCGGCGACGTCTCCTACAATGAGCAGTTCTTC	CASSFGDVSYNEQFF
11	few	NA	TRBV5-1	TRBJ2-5	TGCGCCAGCCATCTAGAAGAGACCCAGTACTTC	CASHLEETQYF
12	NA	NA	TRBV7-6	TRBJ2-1	TGTGCCAGCAGCTTAGCAGGTGGTATAGAGTTCTTC	CASSLAGGIEFF
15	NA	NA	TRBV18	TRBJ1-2	TGTGCCAGCTCACCAAACGTAGGGATGAACTATGGCTACACCTTC	CASSPNVGMNYGYTF
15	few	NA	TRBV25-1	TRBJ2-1	TGTGCCGCCAGCAGTGCTGGATACAGTTACAATGAGCAGTTCTTC	CAASSAGYSYNEQFF
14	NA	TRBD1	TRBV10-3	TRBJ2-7	TGTGCCATCAGTGGTGGGACAGGGCGCTACGAGCAGTACTTC	CAISGGTGRYEQYF
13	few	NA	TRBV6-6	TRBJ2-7	TGTGCCAGCAGTTACTCAAAGGGGGTGCTGGGGAGCTTC	CASSYSKGVLGSF
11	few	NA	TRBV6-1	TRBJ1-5	TGTGCCAGCAATAACAATCAGCCCCAGCATTTT	CASNNNQPQHF
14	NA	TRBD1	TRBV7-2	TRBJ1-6	TGTGCCAGCAGTCGGACAGGGATTAATTCACCCCTCCACTTT	CASSRTGINSPLHF
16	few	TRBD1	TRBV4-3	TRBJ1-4	TGCGCCAGCAGCCAAGATCAAAAGGGGGCGAGTGAAAAACTGTTTTTT	CASSQDQKGASEKLFF
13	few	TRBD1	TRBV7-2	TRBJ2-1	TGTGCCAGCAGCCAACAGGGGGCTGGGGAGCAGTTCTTC	CASSQQGAGEQFF
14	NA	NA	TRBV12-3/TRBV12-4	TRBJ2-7	TGTGCCAGCACCCCGAATCCCGGTTCCTACGAGCAGTACTTC	CASTPNPGSYEQYF
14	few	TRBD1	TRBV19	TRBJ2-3	TGTGCCAGTGAAGACAGGGCGCTCACAGATACGCAGTATTTT	CASEDRALTDTQYF
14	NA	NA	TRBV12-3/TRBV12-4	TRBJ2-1	TGTGCCAGCACCGCGGGGGCGCCGTACAATGAGCAGTTCTTC	CASTAGAPYNEQFF
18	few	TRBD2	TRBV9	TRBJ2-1	TGTGCCAGCAGCGTAGGAGGCACTAGCGGGGGACCAAACAATGAGCAGTTCTTC	CASSVGGTSGGPNNEQFF
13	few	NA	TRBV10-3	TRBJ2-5	TGTGCCATCGGACCCCAGGGTGGGGAGACCCAGTACTTC	CAIGPQGGETQYF
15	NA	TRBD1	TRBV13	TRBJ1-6	TGTGCCAGCAGCGAAGGACAGGGCCTTAATTCACCCCTCCACTTT	CASSEGQGLNSPLHF
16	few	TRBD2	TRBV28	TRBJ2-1	TGTGCCAGCAGGCGTCCGGGACTACCCTCCTACAATGAGCAGTTCTTC	CASRRPGLPSYNEQFF